This entry lists 17 T cell receptor beta chains sequenced from one sample in a study of tissue T cells after allogeneic stem cell transplantation. Assay: immunoSEQ multiplex PCR; the TCRdb copy retains only in-frame clones and omits some. The data contain 4,000 to 5,000 clones, around 43% of them singletons. Regarding time point: mouse harvest day 14 after allogeneic transplant. Mouse grafts combined 10^7 T-cell-depleted bone marrow cells with 10^6 splenic CD5+ T cells. Material: lymph node tissue. The receptors were sampled from a female BALB/c mouse given C57BL/6 T cells with graft-versus-host disease after an allogeneic hematopoietic cell transplant.

This clone is medium-sized (0.01 to 0.1%) by share. Mouse germline and gene names are used. The CDR3 is cut off 1 residue early in the read; its end comes from the germline J gene. J is TRBJ1-4 and V is TRBV26, with 9 nucleotides matching TRBD1. CDR3 length: 15 residues. V gave up 1 base and J gave up 7 bases; unmatched junction bases: 4. Germline loops: CDR1 KGHPV, CDR2 FQNQEV (reference sequence). CDR3 region: CASSLWTGVGERLFF. The sequenced part of the CDR3 DNA is TGTGCCAGCAGTCTGTGGACAGGGGTGGGCGAAAGATTATTT. Drawing the rest from reference TRBV26 and TRBJ1-4, the complete variable domain is NSKVIQTPRYLVKGQGQKAKMRCIPEKGHPVVFWYQQNKNNEFKFLINFQNQEVLQQIDMTEKRFSAECPSNSPCSLEIQSSEAGDSALYLCASSLWTGVGERLFFGHGTKLSVL.

As for this clone: Gene names follow the mouse nomenclature. The sequenced fragment ends 1 residue before the CDR3 boundary, so the rest is inferred from the germline J gene. This chain uses TRBV3 with TRBJ2-5, with 11 positions matching TRBD2. J lost 7 bases, V lost 3 bases, and 3 bases had no gene match. In germline, CDR1 is SNHLY, CDR2 FYNGKV (reference sequence). CDR3 length: 14 amino acids. The sequenced CDR3 bases are TGTGCCAGCAGCTTCCGGGACTGGGGGCACACCCAGTAC. It yields the protein CASSFRDWGHTQY. The entire CDR3 protein is CASSFRDWGHTQYF.

This clone is labeled as medium-sized. Here the gene names and germline are mouse. The read ends 1 residue early relative to the CDR3; the germline J gene fills the gap. The chain carries TRBV13-2 and TRBJ2-7; 10 positions match TRBD2. J was trimmed by 8 bases and V by 3 bases; bases with no gene match: 5. The CDR3 covers 13 residues. Per the germline V gene, CDR1 is NNHNN and CDR2 is SYGAGS (reference sequence). This CDR3 is CASGGTGGRKQYF. CDR3 DNA, as far as it was read: TGTGCCAGCGGTGGGACTGGGGGAAGGAAACAGTAC.

About this clone itself: Gene names and germline match the mouse. The read is 1 residue too short to cover the CDR3 end, so that end is filled in from the germline J gene. V gene TRBV26 combines with J gene TRBJ1-4; tentative D call: TRBD1 (6 bases). The germline CDR1 and CDR2 sequences are KGHPV and FQNQEV (reference sequence). V was shortened by 3 bases and J by 6 bases, with 11 bases between the two germline ends. This CDR3 is built from 14 residues. The CDR3 DNA, read in part, is TGTGCCAGCAGTCTTACAGGGAGGGACGAAAGATTATTT. Translating it yields CASSLTGRDERLF. The full CDR3 sequence reads CASSLTGRDERLFF.

Concerning this clone: All gene names here are mouse names. Read coverage stops 1 residue before the CDR3 terminus; the germline J gene supplies the remainder. This chain connects TRBV1 to TRBJ1-1; TRBD1 might be the D (5 bases). Per germline, CDR1 NSQYPW and CDR2 LRSPGD (reference sequence). Trimming cost V 2 bases and J 3 bases, with 7 bases left between them. The CDR3 spans 13 residues. This CDR3 is CTCSARGDTEVFF. The sequenced part of the CDR3 DNA is TGCACCTGCAGTGCAAGGGGAGACACAGAAGTCTTC.

As for this clone: Here the gene names and germline are mouse. The sequence runs out 1 residue before the end of the CDR3; the remainder is reconstructed from the germline J gene. The rearrangement joins TRBV26 to TRBJ2-5; 11 positions agree with TRBD2. Germline CDR1 and CDR2: KGHPV and FQNQEV (reference sequence). Trimming removed 6 bases from V and 4 bases from J; junction bases left unmatched: 3. The CDR3 runs to 14 residues. The CDR3 here is CASSLTGGEDTQYF. The covered CDR3 bases are TGTGCCAGCAGCTTGACTGGGGGGGAAGACACCCAGTAC.

This clone was counted once. All gene names here are mouse names. The sequenced fragment ends 1 residue before the CDR3 boundary, so the rest is inferred from the germline J gene. The chain couples TRBV3 to TRBJ2-1, with 12 bases aligning to TRBD2. This CDR3 comprises 16 residues. CDR1 and CDR2 (germline): SNHLY, FYNGKV (reference sequence). J was trimmed by 1 base and V by 5 bases; bases with no gene match: 3. CDR3 residues: CASSRTGGGNYAEQFF. The DNA read from the CDR3 is TGTGCCAGCAGCCGGACTGGGGGGGGAAACTATGCTGAGCAGTTC.

On this clone itself: Gene names and germline match the mouse. The CDR3 goes on 1 residue after the read ends, and that part is filled in from the germline J gene. V and J are TRBV5 and TRBJ1-1; D gene uncertain. The V end lost 4 bases, the J end lost 0 bases, and 6 bases lay between the germline ends. Germline V gives CDR1 LGHNA, CDR2 YNLKQL (reference sequence). This CDR3 has 13 amino acids. The CDR3 DNA, read in part, is TGTGCCAGCAGCCCCACAACAAACACAGAAGTCTTC. This encodes CASSPTTNTEVF. The entire CDR3 reads CASSPTTNTEVFF.

With regard to this clone: Genes here carry mouse names. The read ends 1 residue shy of where the CDR3 ends; the end is completed using the germline J gene. This chain connects TRBV26 to TRBJ2-7; 7 positions match TRBD1. CDR1 and CDR2 from the germline V gene are KGHPV and FQNQEV (reference sequence). Trimming at V came to 3 bases and at J to 6 bases, leaving 8 bases not matched to a gene. This CDR3 has 14 amino acids. CDR3 DNA, as far as it was read: TGTGCCAGCAGTCTCGGGACAGCCCTTGGTGAACAGTAC. It specifies CASSLGTALGEQY. The full-length CDR3 reads as CASSLGTALGEQYF.

A word on this clone: Gene and germline names: mouse. The sequenced fragment ends 1 residue before the CDR3 boundary, so the rest is inferred from the germline J gene. The chain employs TRBV26 and TRBJ2-2; 9 bases match TRBD2. Trimming removed 2 bases from V and 2 bases from J; junction bases left unmatched: 0. This CDR3 is built from 15 residues. Germline lookup yields CDR1 KGHPV and CDR2 FQNQEV (reference sequence). The sequenced part of the CDR3 DNA is TGTGCCAGCAGTCTGGGGACTGGGAACACCGGGCAGCTCTAC. Protein: CASSLGTGNTGQLY. The CDR3, in full, reads CASSLGTGNTGQLYF.

A remark on this clone: Genes here carry mouse names. Sequencing ends 1 residue short of the CDR3 end; the germline J gene provides the rest. The chain recombines TRBV26 with TRBJ2-4; D gene uncertain. Germline CDR1 reads KGHPV; CDR2 reads FQNQEV (reference sequence). Trimming cost V 3 bases and J 1 base, with 5 bases left between them. This CDR3 is built from 13 residues. The CDR3 is CASSLQGQNTLYF. CDR3 DNA (partial): TGTGCCAGCAGTCTTCAGGGTCAAAACACCTTGTAC. Combining the CDR3 with reference TRBV26 and TRBJ2-4 gives the whole variable domain NSKVIQTPRYLVKGQGQKAKMRCIPEKGHPVVFWYQQNKNNEFKFLINFQNQEVLQQIDMTEKRFSAECPSNSPCSLEIQSSEAGDSALYLCASSLQGQNTLYFGAGTRLSVL.

Concerning this clone: All gene names here are mouse names. The read ends 1 residue before the CDR3 terminus; that terminus is restored from the germline J gene. The chain carries TRBV13-2 and TRBJ1-3; no reliable D call. The CDR3 extends over 15 amino acids. Trimming took off 0 bases at V and 0 bases at J, with 7 bases between the two ends. The germline V gene has CDR1 NNHNN and CDR2 SYGAGS (reference sequence). The CDR3 region is CASGDASSSGNTLYF. CDR3 bases read: TGTGCCAGCGGTGATGCTAGCAGTTCTGGAAATACGCTCTAT.

This clone is large within its sample. Mouse gene names and germline throughout. The sequence runs out 1 residue before the end of the CDR3; the remainder is reconstructed from the germline J gene. The V and J genes are TRBV1 and TRBJ2-7; 8 bases are shared with TRBD2. This CDR3 region has 16 residues. The germline V gene has CDR1 NSQYPW and CDR2 LRSPGD (reference sequence). The V and J ends lost 0 bases and 0 bases, in that order; junction bases with no gene match: 4. CDR3 loop: CTCSADLGGSSYEQYF. The sequenced part of the CDR3 DNA is TGCACCTGCAGTGCAGATTTGGGGGGGAGCTCCTATGAACAGTAC.

On this clone itself: Gene labels here are mouse ones. The chain's CDR3 is CGAKGATNERLFF. CDR3 bases read: TGTGGTGCTAAGGGGGCAACCAACGAAAGATTATTT. This chain links TRBV20 with TRBJ1-4; 7 positions match TRBD1. The read ends 1 residue before the CDR3 terminus; that terminus is restored from the germline J gene. With 4 bases clipped from V and 3 bases from J, the junction kept 2 bases outside the gene matches. Per the germline V gene, CDR1 is GFQATS and CDR2 is STVNSAI. The CDR3 runs 13 residues.

There are a few counts of this clone. Gene names denote mouse genes. The missing CDR3 end, 1 residue past where the read stops, is filled in from the germline J gene. The chain links TRBV26 to TRBJ2-2; weak D call: TRBD2 (5 bases). Germline CDR1 KGHPV, CDR2 FQNQEV (reference sequence). The CDR3 is 15 amino acids. V lost 2 bases, J lost 0 bases, and 7 bases lay in between. Here the CDR3 reads CASSLGLANTGQLYF. The sequenced CDR3 bases are TGTGCCAGCAGTCTGGGACTCGCAAACACCGGGCAGCTCTAC.

In this sample, this clone turned up a few times. The genes and germline here are from mouse. The sequenced fragment ends 1 residue before the CDR3 boundary, so the rest is inferred from the germline J gene. The chain employs TRBV3 and TRBJ1-5; D ambiguous. The CDR3 loop spans 12 amino acids. CDR1 is SNHLY and CDR2 is FYNGKV in the germline V gene (reference sequence). V lost 2 bases and J lost 3, with 2 bases in between. This CDR3 reads CASSLLNQAPLF. The sequenced CDR3 bases are TGTGCCAGCAGCTTACTCAACCAGGCTCCGCTT.

This clone qualifies as medium-sized. Gene labels here are mouse ones. The read comes to an end 1 residue before the CDR3 does, leaving the germline J gene to fill in the end. The J gene is TRBJ2-7, the V gene TRBV13-1; 10 bases are shared with TRBD1. V shed 4 bases, J shed 2 bases, and the junction held 3 bases outside the gene matches. Germline CDR1 NSHNY, CDR2 SYGAGN. The CDR3 is 14 amino acids. The sequenced CDR3 bases are TGTGCCAGCAGTCCTGGACAGGGGGCCTATGAACAGTAC. Its translation is CASSPGQGAYEQY. The whole CDR3 protein is CASSPGQGAYEQYF.